This T cell receptor beta chain derives from a study of identical twins. cDNA molecules carried unique molecular identifiers, and template switching added a universal primer site. TCRdb fed the 5' RACE reads into MiXCR, producing one record per CDR3 protein. The data hold about 530,000 distinct CDR3 sequences, with approximately 16% observed a single time. The CDR3 is 15 residues long. Per germline, CDR1 SGHRS and CDR2 YFSETQ. V gave up 4 bases and J gave up 3 bases; unmatched junction bases: 10. These data were also reused for a study on yellow fever vaccine responses in identical twins.

Sequenced: CD4+ T cells sorted from blood. V and J are TRBV5-1 and TRBJ2-7, with 7 bases identical to TRBD2. This receptor was identified in a woman younger than 35 in good health. The CDR3 spells CASSVLAEEFYEQYV. CDR3 nucleotide sequence: TGCGCCAGCAGCGTTCTAGCGGAGGAGTTCTACGAGCAGTACGTC.